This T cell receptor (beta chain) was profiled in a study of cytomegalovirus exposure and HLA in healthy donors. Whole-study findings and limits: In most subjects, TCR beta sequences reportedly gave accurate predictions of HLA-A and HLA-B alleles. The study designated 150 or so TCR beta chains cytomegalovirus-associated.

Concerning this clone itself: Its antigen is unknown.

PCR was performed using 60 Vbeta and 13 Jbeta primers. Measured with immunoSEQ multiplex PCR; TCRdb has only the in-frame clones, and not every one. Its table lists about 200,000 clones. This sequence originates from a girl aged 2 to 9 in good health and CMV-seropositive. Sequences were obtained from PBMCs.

CDR3 amino acids: CASSDGERSIQYF. CDR3 bases: TGTGCCAGCAGTGATGGGGAGAGGAGCATTCAGTACTTC. The V call is TRBV2, the J call TRBJ2-4; tentatively, D is TRBD2 (5 bases). Germline V gene sequence: CDR1 SNHLY, CDR2 FYNNEI. V was pared by 3 bases and J by 9 bases, with 12 bases between. The CDR3 spans 13 residues. The entire variable domain, with the rest obtained from reference TRBV2 and TRBJ2-4, is as follows: EPEVTQTPSHQVTQMGQEVILRCVPISNHLYFYWYRQILGQKVEFLVSFYNNEISEKSEIFDDQFSVERPDGSNFTLKIRSTKLEDSAMYFCASSDGERSIQYFGAGTRLSVL.